The following is a TCR beta chain sequence with its context. Its antigen is not identified. These data come from a study of shared clonotypes between healthy human individuals. Study-level background: Three men and a couple of women, aged 18 to 49, were donors. Findings and caveats of the study: Specimens sampled were limited to blood, with tissue repertoires likely differing.

With 6 bases removed from V and 1 base from J, the gap between germline ends came to 10 bases. The CDR3 length is 13 residues. Germline CDR1 reads MNHNS; CDR2 reads SASEGT. Libraries were prepared by immunoSEQ multiplex PCR; TCRdb keeps only in-frame clonotypes and omits some of them. The sample holds about half a million clones, approximately 77% seen once. The clonotype comes from a woman in her thirties or forties in good health. Some clones in this sample may be carry-over from other donors' samples. Specimen: PBMCs. The V and J genes are TRBV6-1 and TRBJ2-7; D might be TRBD2 (6 bases). The CDR3 loop reads CASRREESYEQYF. DNA of the CDR3: TGTGCCAGCAGGCGGGAAGAATCCTACGAGCAGTACTTC.